This T cell receptor beta chain comes out of a study of read filtering for tumor transcriptome and immune sequencing. Molecular barcoded adaptors covering alpha/delta and beta/gamma chains were used on around 370 ng RNA. TCRdb reprocessed the reads with MiXCR, giving one entry per CDR3 protein. Of some 120,000 distinct CDR3 sequences listed, about an eighth are singletons. Notes on this clonotype: A much larger clone lies one base from this, so it may be a read error. The CDR3 ends on some other residue instead of the conserved phenylalanine or tryptophan, so this is likely a read error.

V lost 6 bases, J lost 5 bases, and 7 bases stayed unmatched. This CDR3 has 14 amino acids. Every patient had bone marrow sampled while the disease was active. The TCR sequence derives from a donor at least 40 years old with multiple myeloma. The chain links TRBV12-3 or TRBV12-4 to TRBJ1-1; TRBD1 matches 9 bases. The sample taken for sequencing was a population of CD138-negative cells sorted from bone marrow. The CDR3 protein is CASRVGTGWTEAFL. DNA for the CDR3: TGTGCCAGCAGGGTCGGGACAGGGTGGACTGAAGCTTTCTTA.